These T cell receptor beta chains were read from a single sample in a study of CD8+CD57+ T cells in acquired aplastic anemia. TCRdb analysed the reads with MiXCR anew, one entry per CDR3 protein. The sample lists about 420,000 distinct CDR3 sequences, around 72% occurring once. Sequencing was done on a sample of sorted CD4+, CD8+, or CD8+CD57+ T cells (not recorded which) from PBMCs. The receptors derive from a human donor in good health, serving as a control. Both conserved end residues are part of each CDR3. The D gene is left open where the match is weak. Only part of the rows carry a size: once, few, many, or a class if the clone is expanded.

TRBD1	TRBV29-1	many	TRBJ2-1	CSVERTGGQTYNEQFF	TGCAGCGTTGAAAGGACAGGGGGCCAAACCTACAATGAGCAGTTCTTC
TRBD1	TRBV6-5	many	TRBJ2-5	CASSSDRGRQETQYF	TGTGCCAGCAGTTCCGACAGGGGGCGTCAAGAGACCCAGTACTTC
-	TRBV5-1	many	TRBJ1-5	CASSSGDPGGAQHF	TGCGCCAGCAGCTCGGGGGACCCAGGTGGAGCCCAGCATTTT
-	TRBV5-6	many	TRBJ2-7	CASRLRRVVSYEQYF	TGTGCCAGCCGCCTTCGGCGGGTGGTGTCCTACGAGCAGTACTTC
-	TRBV5-8	many	TRBJ2-5	CASGRDSQETQYF	TGTGCCAGCGGAAGGGATTCCCAAGAGACCCAGTACTTC
-	TRBV7-9	-	TRBJ1-3	CASTPPRDNTIYF	TGTGCCAGCACTCCCCCGAGGGACAACACCATATATTTT
TRBD2	TRBV29-1	many	TRBJ2-3	CSVERGGPTDTQYF	TGCAGCGTTGAGCGGGGGGGCCCCACAGATACGCAGTATTTT
-	TRBV25-1	few	TRBJ1-4	CASSGGEKLFF	TGTGCCAGCAGTGGTGGGGAAAAACTGTTTTTT
-	TRBV5-6	-	TRBJ1-1	CASSLRLSTNTEAFF	TGTGCCAGCAGCTTGCGTCTTTCCACGAACACTGAAGCTTTCTTT
-	TRBV10-3	-	TRBJ1-4	CAISDGGGGEKLFF	TGTGCCATCAGTGACGGTGGGGGTGGTGAAAAACTGTTTTTT
-	TRBV9	-	TRBJ2-6	CASSVGGGANVLTF	TGTGCCAGCAGCGTTGGGGGGGGGGCCAACGTCCTGACTTTC